This T cell receptor beta chain was recorded in a study of shared clonotypes between healthy human individuals. Across the whole study: Used for every donor were three CD4 naive, three CD4 memory, two CD8 naive and one CD8 memory plate.

This clone was counted once. Other DNA variants within this sample encode the same CDR3. The CDR3 has 14 amino acids. Per the germline V gene, CDR1 is SGHRS and CDR2 is YFSETQ. V lost 0 bases, J lost 3 bases, and 9 bases lay in between. Using immunoSEQ multiplex PCR, the repertoire was profiled, and TCRdb retains in-frame clones only, with some absent. Among about 2.4 million clones listed, approximately 94% were seen once. The origin of this receptor is a man aged 18 to 29 in good health. Some clones in this sample may be carry-over from other donors' samples. What was sequenced was naive CD4+ T cells from PBMCs. Stated subset: CD45RA+ positively selected. The chain joins TRBV5-1 to TRBJ1-1, with D possibly TRBD1 on 6 matching bases. The CDR3 loop reads CASSLDRVDTEAFF. The CDR3, as DNA: TGCGCCAGCAGCTTGGACAGGGTTGACACTGAAGCTTTCTTT.